Below are 9 T cell receptor beta chains sequenced from a single sample in a study of immune evolution from preneoplasia to lung adenocarcinoma. Clones were read by immunoSEQ multiplex PCR, and TCRdb kept only the in-frame ones, dropping some. Of about 2,700 clones listed, roughly 80% are singletons. Sequences were obtained from FFPE invasive lung adenocarcinoma tissue. These TCRs come from a person in their sixties or seventies with invasive lung adenocarcinoma.

The chain has TRBV19 and TRBJ1-5, with a tentative D call TRBD1 (5 bases). The CDR3 loop spans 15 amino acids. Germline CDR1 reads LNHDA; CDR2 reads SQIVND (reference sequence). V was pared by 6 bases and J by 3 bases, with 15 bases between. This CDR3 is CASRPRSGDNQPQHF. In DNA form, the CDR3 reads TGTGCCAGTAGACCCCGGTCGGGGGACAATCAGCCCCAGCATTTT.

This clone was recorded only once. At one boundary the junction diverges from the germline segment, which might be a read error. The chain uses TRBV30 and TRBJ2-6; 8 bases match TRBD2. The CDR3 sequence is 16 residues long. Germline loops: CDR1 GTSNPN, CDR2 SVGIG (reference sequence). CDR3 DNA: TGTGCCTCCACCACTGGACTAGCCTCTGTGGCCAACGTCCTGACTTTC. Translation gives CASTTGLASVANVLTF. Full variable domain (remainder filled in from reference TRBV30 and TRBJ2-6): SQTIHQWPATLVQPVGSPLSLECTVEGTSNPNLYWYRQAAGRGLQLLFYSVGIGQISSEVPQNLSASRPQDRQFILSSKKLLLSDSGFYLCASTTGLASVANVLTFGAGSRLTVL.

The gene calls are TRBV30 and TRBJ2-7; 7 bases fit TRBD1. Germline-derived CDR1 and CDR2 are GTSNPN and SVGIG (reference sequence). J lost 6 bases, V lost 1 base, and 3 bases had no gene match. The CDR3 runs to 12 residues. The CDR3 region has the DNA TGTGCCTGGAGTGGACAGGGCCCCGAGCAGTACTTC. This translates into CAWSGQGPEQYF.

This clone was detected only once. One junction end disagrees with the germline gene, perhaps due to a read error. The J gene is TRBJ2-7, the V gene TRBV2; 9 bases are shared with TRBD2. CDR3 length: 16 amino acids. CDR1 is SNHLY and CDR2 is FYNNEI in the germline V gene. The CDR3 is CASSVLLAGEVYEQYF. The CDR3 coding sequence is TGTGCCAGCAGTGTACTACTAGCGGGCGAAGTCTACGAGCAATACTTC.

The chain recombines TRBV29-1 with TRBJ2-2; D uncertain. V shed 4 bases and J shed 1 base, with 10 bases lying between them. This CDR3 is built from 14 residues. Looked up from germline, CDR1 is SQVTM and CDR2 is ANQGSEA. CDR3 region: CSVGSGLNTGELFF. In DNA form, the CDR3 reads TGCAGCGTTGGTTCCGGGCTGAACACCGGGGAGCTGTTTTTT.

This clone has just a few counts. The chain carries TRBV27 and TRBJ1-2, with TRBD1 matching over 9 bases. The germline CDR1 and CDR2 sequences are MNHEY and SMNVEV (reference sequence). V shed 6 bases, J shed 7 bases, and the junction held 9 bases outside the gene matches. The CDR3 is 14 residues long. The CDR3 loop reads CASSPWTGDGGYTF. The CDR3 DNA reads TGTGCCAGCAGCCCATGGACAGGGGATGGTGGCTACACCTTC.

This sequence joins TRBV28 and TRBJ1-5, with a weak D call TRBD1 (6 bases). The ends were cut back, 6 bases at V and 1 base at J, with 10 bases in the middle. The germline V gene has CDR1 MDHEN and CDR2 SYDVKM. The CDR3 sequence is 14 residues long. CDR3 sequence reads: CASSLTGSNQPQHF. DNA for the CDR3: TGTGCCAGCAGCTTAACAGGGAGCAATCAGCCCCAGCATTTT.

This chain links TRBV5-1 with TRBJ1-2; a possible D gene is TRBD1 (5 bases). CDR3 size: 14 residues. V shed 0 bases and J shed 5 bases, with 11 bases lying between them. CDR1 and CDR2 from the germline V gene are SGHRS and YFSETQ. The CDR3 spells CASSLALGDYGYTF. The CDR3 DNA sequence: TGCGCCAGCAGCTTGGCCCTAGGGGATTATGGCTACACCTTC.

This clone was counted a single time. The genes are TRBV11-2 and TRBJ2-7; D is undetermined. The V end was cut by 5 bases, the J end by 3 bases, with 5 bases between. Germline V gives CDR1 SGHAT, CDR2 FQNNGV. This CDR3 has 11 residues. The CDR3 spells CASSQNYEQYF. CDR3 DNA sequence: TGTGCCAGCAGCCAAAACTACGAGCAGTACTTC.